A single sample is the source of the 23 T cell receptor beta chains below, sequenced in a study of patients and donors after allogeneic stem cell transplantation. TCRdb called the RT-PCR reads again in MiXCR, with one record for every CDR3 protein. Among approximately 410,000 distinct CDR3 sequences, approximately 16% were seen once, and the ten largest hold less than 8%. The sample consisted of blood, either unsorted or a sorted T cell fraction (not recorded which). These receptors came from a human donor who was either an allogeneic HSCT recipient or a stem cell or donor lymphocyte infusion donor (not recorded which). It is not recorded whose cells these are; they may come from a transplant donor.

This chain links TRBV29-1 with TRBJ1-1; TRBD1 is a possible D gene (5 bases). The CDR3 contains 13 residues. Trimming shortened V by 6 bases and J by 6 bases, and 17 bases separated the two germline ends. Germline CDR1 is SQVTM and CDR2 is ANQGSEA. The CDR3 region is CSVPGPGDAEAFF. The CDR3 region has the DNA TGCAGCGTGCCGGGACCTGGGGACGCTGAAGCTTTCTTT.

The V call is TRBV18, the J call TRBJ2-7; perhaps TRBD2 as D (6 bases). The CDR3 spans 15 residues. The ends were cut back, 4 bases at V and 0 bases at J, with 13 bases in the middle. Germline V gives CDR1 KGHSH, CDR2 LQKENI. For the CDR3, the DNA is TGTGCCAGCTCACTTTTCGGGGGTGGCTCCTACGAGCAGTACTTC. Residues: CASSLFGGGSYEQYF. The whole variable domain, filled in from reference TRBV18 and TRBJ2-7, reads NAGVMQNPRHLVRRRGQEARLRCSPMKGHSHVYWYRQLPEEGLKFMVYLQKENIIDESGMPKERFSAEFPKEGPSILRIQQVVRGDSAAYFCASSLFGGGSYEQYFGPGTRLTVT.

This clonotype was observed a few times. The V and J genes are TRBV6-2 or TRBV6-3 and TRBJ2-2; D is unclear. CDR3 length: 14 amino acids. The ends were cut back, 6 bases at V and 6 bases at J, with 14 bases in the middle. Germline values: CDR1 MNHEY, CDR2 SVGEGT. The CDR3 DNA follows: TGTGCCAGCAGGTCACGGGTGGAATCCGGGGAGCTGTTTTTT. Translation gives CASRSRVESGELFF.

This clonotype was observed a handful of times. The chain recombines TRBV12-3 or TRBV12-4 with TRBJ2-1, with TRBD2 matching 11 bases. The CDR3 spans 14 residues. V shed 6 bases, J shed 4 bases, and the junction held 2 bases outside the gene matches. CDR3 DNA: TGTGCCAGCAGACGACTAGCGGGATACAATGAGCAGTTCTTC. It specifies CASRRLAGYNEQFF.

The table lists this clonotype with a few counts. The chain joins TRBV4-3 to TRBJ1-1; no reliable D call. Germline CDR1 is LGHNA and CDR2 is YSLEER. CDR3 length equals 14 residues. V shed 4 bases and J shed 4 bases, with 13 bases lying between them. The CDR3 DNA sequence: TGCGCCAGCAGCCTGACCGATAGGAGCACTGAAGCTTTCTTT. Protein product: CASSLTDRSTEAFF.

The V gene is TRBV5-8, the J gene TRBJ1-1, with 7 positions matching TRBD1. Trimming at V came to 4 bases and at J to 7 bases, leaving 10 bases not matched to a gene. From germline, CDR1 is SGHTS and CDR2 YDEGEE. This CDR3 contains 14 residues. DNA of the CDR3: TGTGCCAGCAGCCCAGACCCGACAGGGATTGAAGCTTTCTTT. It encodes CASSPDPTGIEAFF.

J is TRBJ2-3 and V is TRBV5-1; TRBD2 matches at 10 bases. With V trimmed by 4 bases and J by 5 bases, 10 bases remained unmatched. From germline, CDR1 is SGHRS and CDR2 YFSETQ. The CDR3 totals 16 residues. Here the CDR3 reads CASSPPGLARRDTQYF. In nucleotides, the CDR3 is TGCGCCAGCAGCCCGCCGGGACTAGCGAGGAGAGATACGCAGTATTTT.

This clonotype showed up many times. The rearrangement joins TRBV6-5 to TRBJ2-1; the match to TRBD2 covers 7 bases. After removal of 0 bases from V and 6 bases from J, the junction contained 11 bases not matched to a gene. The CDR3 consists of 17 residues. Looked up from germline, CDR1 is MNHEY and CDR2 is SVGAGI. The CDR3 loop reads CASSYSIAGELVNEQFF. Here the CDR3 DNA reads TGTGCCAGCAGTTACTCGATTGCGGGGGAATTAGTCAATGAGCAGTTCTTC.

This clonotype was detected many times. The rearrangement uses TRBV12-3 or TRBV12-4 and TRBJ2-7; 7 bases fit TRBD1. The junction had 9 bases not matched to a gene; V was cut back by 9 bases and J by 1 base. The CDR3 length is 14 residues. CDR3 region: CASCKDRFSYEQYF. CDR3 nucleotide sequence: TGTGCCAGTTGCAAGGACAGGTTTTCCTACGAGCAGTACTTC.

The rearrangement joins TRBV5-1 to TRBJ2-7; 12 nucleotides align to TRBD2. From germline, CDR1 is SGHRS and CDR2 YFSETQ. With 3 bases clipped from V and 6 bases from J, the junction kept 7 bases outside the gene matches. This CDR3 spans 15 amino acids. The CDR3 spells CASSSRLAGAGEQYF. The CDR3 region has the DNA TGCGCCAGCAGCTCCCGACTAGCGGGAGCGGGCGAGCAGTACTTC.

Remarks on this clonotype: A junction end diverges from the germline sequence, so it may reflect a read error. The rearrangement links TRBV6-2 or TRBV6-3 to TRBJ1-2; 7 nucleotides align to TRBD1. Germline CDR1 MNHEY, CDR2 SVGEGT. The CDR3 spans 14 residues. The DNA for the CDR3 is TGTCCCAGCCTCAAACGGGGGACAGACTATGGCTACACCTTC. Residues: CPSLKRGTDYGYTF.

This clonotype was observed a handful of times. The gene calls are TRBV6-2 or TRBV6-3 and TRBJ2-3; the D gene is possibly TRBD1 (5 bases). Germline CDR1 reads MNHEY; CDR2 reads SVGEGT. The V end lost 0 bases, the J end lost 4 bases, and 14 bases lay between the germline ends. This CDR3 comprises 16 residues. The CDR3 nucleotides are TGTGCCAGCAGTTACTCGGCATCAGGGTTACCAGATACGCAGTATTTT. Its protein is CASSYSASGLPDTQYF.

V gene TRBV30 combines with J gene TRBJ2-3; D is perhaps TRBD1 (6 bases). The germline gives CDR1 GTSNPN, CDR2 SVGIG (reference sequence). The germline V and J ends were trimmed by 4 bases and 2 bases, with 13 bases remaining between them. The CDR3 has 14 residues. CDR3 DNA sequence: TGTGCCTGGACCGGCCCAGGGGACACAGATACGCAGTATTTT. This translates into CAWTGPGDTDTQYF.

This clonotype was observed a few times. This chain links TRBV5-1 with TRBJ2-7, with D tentatively TRBD1 or TRBD2 (5 bases each). V was trimmed by 2 bases and J by 4 bases, leaving 13 bases between them. CDR1 SGHRS and CDR2 YFSETQ come from the germline V gene. There are 14 residues in the CDR3. The CDR3: CASSFQGGGYEQYF. In DNA, the CDR3 is TGCGCCAGCAGCTTCCAGGGTGGGGGATACGAGCAGTACTTC.

The J gene is TRBJ1-4, the V gene TRBV7-9; maybe TRBD1 (5 bases). With 5 bases removed from V and 7 bases from J, the gap between germline ends came to 20 bases. Germline CDR1 and CDR2: SEHNR and FQNEAQ (reference sequence). The CDR3 runs 16 residues. The CDR3 DNA reads as TGTGCCAGCAGCCCCCAGCCAGGGAGTGAAGGTGAAAAACTGTTTTTT. Translating gives CASSPQPGSEGEKLFF.

This clonotype was observed many times. CDR3 DNA sequence: TGCGCCAGCAGCTTGGACGGCCAGGGCCACAATCAGCCCCAGCATTTT. Translating it yields CASSLDGQGHNQPQHF. The J gene is TRBJ1-5, the V gene TRBV5-1, with a weak D call TRBD1 (5 bases). The V gene's germline CDR1 is SGHRS and CDR2 YFSETQ. V shed 0 bases and J shed 3 bases, with 13 bases lying between them. The CDR3 consists of 16 residues.

J is TRBJ1-2 and V is TRBV7-9; D remains unclear. The CDR3 consists of 12 residues. Germline-derived CDR1 and CDR2 are SEHNR and FQNEAQ (reference sequence). V lost 1 base and J 8 bases, leaving 8 bases between the germline ends. CDR3 in amino acids: CASSLVEEGYTF. DNA of the CDR3: TGTGCCAGCAGCTTAGTAGAAGAAGGCTACACCTTC.

The genes are TRBV3-1 and TRBJ1-2, with 11 nucleotides matching TRBD1. With 1 base clipped from V and 7 bases from J, the junction kept 2 bases outside the gene matches. There are 14 residues in the CDR3. CDR1 LGHDT and CDR2 YNNKEL come from the germline V gene (reference sequence). The CDR3 DNA sequence: TGTGCCAGCAGCCAAGGGACAGGGGGCGCTGGCTACACCTTC. Protein product: CASSQGTGGAGYTF.

This clonotype was found a few times. The chain has TRBV6-5 and TRBJ2-1, with D perhaps matching TRBD2 (5 bases). The CDR3 is 13 amino acids. CDR1 is MNHEY and CDR2 is SVGAGI in the germline V gene. V was pared by 2 bases and J by 6 bases, with 8 bases between. The DNA of the CDR3 is TGTGCCAGCAGTTACCGGGGTTCCAATGAGCAGTTCTTC. Its protein product is CASSYRGSNEQFF.

This rearrangement joins TRBV12-3 or TRBV12-4 to TRBJ1-5, with D tentatively TRBD1 (5 bases). CDR3 length: 16 residues. V was pared by 3 bases and J by 1 base, with 13 bases between. This chain's CDR3 is CASSFYGRVSNQPQHF. DNA of the CDR3: TGTGCCAGCAGTTTCTATGGCAGGGTCAGCAATCAGCCCCAGCATTTT.

The CDR3 spells CASSLEGMRETQYF. CDR3 nucleotides: TGTGCCAGCAGCTTGGAGGGCATGAGAGAGACCCAGTACTTC. V is TRBV5-5 and J is TRBJ2-5; D uncertain. V lost 0 bases and J lost 4, with 10 bases in between. CDR1 is SGHKS and CDR2 is YYEKEE in the germline V gene (reference sequence). The length of the CDR3 is 14 residues.

The chain carries TRBV6-6 and TRBJ2-1, with no clear D. The CDR3 length is 12 residues. Germline V gene lookup returns CDR1 MNHNY and CDR2 SVGAGI (reference sequence). V lost 0 bases, J lost 11 bases, and 8 bases lay in between. The CDR3 DNA follows: TGTGCCAGCAGTTACTCGGCTCCAAAGCAGTTCTTC. The encoded protein is CASSYSAPKQFF.

The sample holds a few counts of this clonotype. This chain connects TRBV4-1 to TRBJ2-2; a weak D match, TRBD2 (5 bases). Looked up from germline, CDR1 is MGHRA and CDR2 is YSYEKL. There are 13 residues in the CDR3. V was shortened by 5 bases and J by 7 bases, with 11 bases between the two germline ends. The CDR3 loop reads CASSLIGVGELFF. The DNA for the CDR3 is TGCGCCAGCAGCTTAATCGGGGTCGGGGAGCTGTTTTTT.